This record covers a single T cell receptor beta chain. What it recognizes is unknown. This CDR3 has 18 residues. V was cut by 1 base and J by 5 bases, with 23 bases left in between. Germline V gives CDR1 MDHEN, CDR2 SYDVKM. Use of 60 Vbeta and 13 Jbeta primers characterized the PCR. Data came from immunoSEQ multiplex PCR; TCRdb stores just in-frame clones and leaves some out. The sample has roughly 160,000 clones, around 69% seen once. This sample was taken from a study of cytomegalovirus exposure and HLA in healthy donors. Whole-study results and caveats: Using a false discovery rate of 0.05, a later analysis showed that approximately 16,000 TCR beta sequences were associated with HLA alleles. The study put under 200 TCR beta chains on its list as cytomegalovirus-associated. It was shown in a later analysis that HLA-associated TCR beta chains were more clonally expanded than other, equally common chains. In a later analysis, TCR beta V- and J-gene trimming showed a link to a missense DCLRE1C variant.

The genes are TRBV28 and TRBJ2-5; a possible D gene is TRBD2 (7 bases). The material sequenced was PBMCs. The sequence was collected from a woman in her thirties in good health and CMV-seronegative. In DNA form, the CDR3 reads TGTGCCAGCAGTTTATTAGGTGGGGGGGCCTTGGAAAGGGAGACCCAGTACTTC. The encoded protein is CASSLLGGGALERETQYF.